Presented here are 7 T cell receptor beta chains from one specimen sequenced in a study of control samples from healthy donors and cancer patients. Some clones are missing from TCRdb's copy, which holds only in-frame ones; the method was immunoSEQ multiplex PCR. This sample carries approximately 230,000 clones, more than 65% of them seen once, and the ten largest clones take approximately 12%. Sequencing was carried out using PBMCs. The source of these receptors is a woman aged 60-70 years with lung cancer.

Only a few counts were recorded for this clone. V gene TRBV20-1 combines with J gene TRBJ2-5; tentative D call: TRBD1 (6 bases). This CDR3 has 11 residues. V lost 8 bases and J 2 bases, leaving 9 bases between the germline ends. Germline V CDR1 and CDR2: DFQATT, SNEGSKA (reference sequence). Written as DNA, the CDR3 is TGCAGTCCACAGGGACAAGAGACCCAGTACTTC. Protein sequence: CSPQGQETQYF.

The rearrangement uses TRBV28 and TRBJ1-1; 7 bases map to TRBD1. With 9 bases clipped from V and 7 bases from J, the junction kept 8 bases outside the gene matches. Germline V CDR1 and CDR2: MDHEN, SYDVKM. This CDR3 region has 12 residues. CDR3 coding DNA: TGTGCCAGTAGGATCCGGGACAGTGAAGCTTTCTTT. Translation gives CASRIRDSEAFF.

The V and J genes are TRBV11-2 and TRBJ1-6; 7 bases fit TRBD1. The V segment lost 4 bases and the J segment 8 bases; nucleotides outside the gene matches: 14. The CDR3 runs 17 residues. Per the germline V gene, CDR1 is SGHAT and CDR2 is FQNNGV. CDR3 in amino acids: CASSSRVSGGTDSPLHF. CDR3 sequence (DNA): TGTGCCAGCAGCTCCCGGGTCTCAGGGGGGACAGATTCACCCCTCCACTTT.

In this sample, this clone turned up a few times. Written as DNA, the CDR3 is TGTGCCAGCAGCCCTAGGCGGGCCCTCTCTGGGGCCAACGTCCTGACTTTC. It is translated as CASSPRRALSGANVLTF. The chain recombines TRBV7-3 with TRBJ2-6, with D possibly TRBD2 on 5 matching bases. Per the germline V gene, CDR1 is SGHTA and CDR2 is FQGTGA. The CDR3 is 17 residues long. With 5 bases removed from V and 0 bases from J, the gap between germline ends came to 14 bases.

The J gene is TRBJ2-1, the V gene TRBV6-5; 10 bases match TRBD1. J lost 1 base, V lost 6 bases, and 3 bases had no gene match. This CDR3 comprises 15 residues. Germline-derived CDR1 and CDR2 are MNHEY and SVGAGI. The CDR3 DNA is TGTGCCAGCAGCCGGGACAGGGGATCCTACAATGAGCAGTTCTTC. Translating gives CASSRDRGSYNEQFF.

The V gene is TRBV5-4, the J gene TRBJ2-7; unclear D gene. Trimming took 9 bases from V and 0 from J, leaving 16 bases between them. The germline V gene has CDR1 SGHNT and CDR2 YYREEE (reference sequence). The CDR3 consists of 14 residues. The CDR3 protein is CATTESQSSYEQYF. The CDR3 DNA follows: TGTGCCACTACCGAATCACAGAGCTCCTACGAGCAGTACTTC. The variable domain in full, completed from reference TRBV5-4 and TRBJ2-7, reads ETGVTQSPTHLIKTRGQQVTLRCSSQSGHNTVSWYQQALGQGPQFIFQYYREEENGRGNFPPRFSGLQFPNYSSELNVNALELDDSALYLCATTESQSSYEQYFGPGTRLTVT.

This clone came up a few times. This chain joins TRBV4-1 and TRBJ1-6, with D possibly matching TRBD1 (5 bases). The V gene's germline CDR1 is MGHRA and CDR2 YSYEKL. Between the trimmed V and J ends, which lost 0 bases and 16 bases, there was a span of 13 bases. This CDR3 region has 13 residues. The CDR3 sequence: CASSQEVRQILHF. For the CDR3, the DNA is TGCGCCAGCAGCCAAGAGGTTCGACAGATTCTCCACTTT.